The rows below give T cell receptor beta chains drawn from one sample of a study of T cells after yellow fever vaccination. TCRdb analysed the 5' RACE reads with MiXCR anew, one entry per CDR3 protein. The data show 75,000 to 100,000 distinct CDR3 sequences, over 8% seen once. Sequenced material: CD8+ T cells not binding an NS4B(214-222) dextramer, sorted from PBMCs, taken less than 18 days after the first yellow fever vaccination. The receptors here all came from a man aged 18-30 years who received the YFV17D yellow fever vaccine. Each CDR3 is given with its conserved first and last residue. Fields, in order: V gene, J gene, clone size, D gene, CDR3 DNA, CDR3 protein. The D gene is left open where the match is weak. Only part of the rows carry a size: once, few, many, or a class if the clone is expanded.

v_gene: TRBV11-2
j_gene: TRBJ2-2
abundance: few
d_gene: TRBD1
CDR3nt: TGTGCCAGCAGCTTGGGACAGCAGTCCGCGAACACCGGGGAGCTGTTTTTT
CDR3aa: CASSLGQQSANTGELFF

v_gene: TRBV5-1
j_gene: TRBJ1-1
abundance: -
d_gene: -
CDR3nt: TGCGCCAGCAGCCCCCAAGGCATCCGTCCAGGAACTGAAGCTTTCTTT
CDR3aa: CASSPQGIRPGTEAFF

v_gene: TRBV12-3/TRBV12-4
j_gene: TRBJ1-5
abundance: -
d_gene: -
CDR3nt: TGTGCCAGCAGTTTTTCGGGGAATCAGCCCCAGCATTTT
CDR3aa: CASSFSGNQPQHF

v_gene: TRBV4-1
j_gene: TRBJ2-5
abundance: -
d_gene: -
CDR3nt: TGCGCCAGCAGCCAAGATCTGGAGACCCAGTACTTC
CDR3aa: CASSQDLETQYF

v_gene: TRBV7-2
j_gene: TRBJ1-2
abundance: few
d_gene: TRBD1
CDR3nt: TGTGCCAGCAGCTTAGGGCCGGGACAGGGGTACGATGGCTACACCTTC
CDR3aa: CASSLGPGQGYDGYTF

v_gene: TRBV6-2/TRBV6-3
j_gene: TRBJ2-1
abundance: few
d_gene: TRBD1
CDR3nt: TGTGCCAGCAGCATCCCGACAGGGTATTTCTACAATGAGCAGTTCTTC
CDR3aa: CASSIPTGYFYNEQFF

v_gene: TRBV11-2
j_gene: TRBJ2-6
abundance: -
d_gene: TRBD1
CDR3nt: TGTGCCAGCATCGGAGGCAGTTACGGGACAGCCATCTCTGGGGCCAACGTCCTGACTTTC
CDR3aa: CASIGGSYGTAISGANVLTF

v_gene: TRBV7-9
j_gene: TRBJ1-4
abundance: few
d_gene: -
CDR3nt: TGTGCCAGCAGCTCCCTCCGCCGCGGGGGCCAAAATGAAAAACTGTTTTTT
CDR3aa: CASSSLRRGGQNEKLFF

v_gene: TRBV7-9
j_gene: TRBJ2-6
abundance: few
d_gene: -
CDR3nt: TGTGCCAGCAGCGCCCTCAGTGGGGCCAACGTCCTGACTTTC
CDR3aa: CASSALSGANVLTF

v_gene: TRBV28
j_gene: TRBJ2-3
abundance: few
d_gene: TRBD2
CDR3nt: TGTGCCAGCAGTTTATTGGGCGGGGGGGGGTCAGATACGCAGTATTTT
CDR3aa: CASSLLGGGGSDTQYF

v_gene: TRBV11-1
j_gene: TRBJ2-5
abundance: few
d_gene: TRBD1
CDR3nt: TGTGCCAGCAGCGCACCCCCGACGAAGGGACAGTTCCAAGAGACCCAGTACTTC
CDR3aa: CASSAPPTKGQFQETQYF

v_gene: TRBV7-2
j_gene: TRBJ1-2
abundance: few
d_gene: -
CDR3nt: TGTGCCAGCAGCTTAGGGGCAGGGGTGGGATACGGCTACACCTTC
CDR3aa: CASSLGAGVGYGYTF

v_gene: TRBV19
j_gene: TRBJ1-3
abundance: few
d_gene: -
CDR3nt: TGTGCCAGTAGTATTGAGGTCGGAACCCACTCTGGAAACACCATATATTTT
CDR3aa: CASSIEVGTHSGNTIYF

v_gene: TRBV6-5
j_gene: TRBJ2-1
abundance: -
d_gene: TRBD2
CDR3nt: TGTGCCAGCAGGGGGACTAGCGGCAATGAGCAGTTCTTC
CDR3aa: CASRGTSGNEQFF

v_gene: TRBV7-9
j_gene: TRBJ1-4
abundance: few
d_gene: -
CDR3nt: TGTGCCAGCAGCCCGGGCTGGTCCAGGGATAATGAAAAACTGTTTTTT
CDR3aa: CASSPGWSRDNEKLFF

v_gene: TRBV6-2/TRBV6-3
j_gene: TRBJ2-5
abundance: few
d_gene: -
CDR3nt: TGTGCCAGCAGTCAAGGGACCGCTGAGACCCAGTACTTC
CDR3aa: CASSQGTAETQYF

v_gene: TRBV28
j_gene: TRBJ1-4
abundance: -
d_gene: -
CDR3nt: TGTGCCAGCAGCTTAACCGGGACATATAATGAAAAACTGTTTTTT
CDR3aa: CASSLTGTYNEKLFF

v_gene: TRBV11-2
j_gene: TRBJ2-6
abundance: many
d_gene: -
CDR3nt: TGTGCCAGCAGCCCAGGGGTTTCTGGGGCCAACGTCCTGACTTTC
CDR3aa: CASSPGVSGANVLTF

v_gene: TRBV27
j_gene: TRBJ1-2
abundance: -
d_gene: TRBD1
CDR3nt: TGTGCCAGCAGAGGGGACAGTTCTGGCTACACCTTC
CDR3aa: CASRGDSSGYTF

v_gene: TRBV29-1
j_gene: TRBJ2-1
abundance: few
d_gene: TRBD1
CDR3nt: TGCAGCGTTGAAGATCCGCGGTGGACAGGGATCGCCAATGAGCAGTTCTTC
CDR3aa: CSVEDPRWTGIANEQFF

v_gene: TRBV6-5
j_gene: TRBJ1-1
abundance: -
d_gene: -
CDR3nt: TGTGCCAGCAGTTACTCCAGGATGGGAAGGGGTGAAGCTTTCTTT
CDR3aa: CASSYSRMGRGEAFF

v_gene: TRBV25-1
j_gene: TRBJ2-7
abundance: few
d_gene: TRBD2
CDR3nt: TGTGCCAGCACTGGGGGAGGGTCCGGCTACGAGCAGTACTTC
CDR3aa: CASTGGGSGYEQYF

v_gene: TRBV7-9
j_gene: TRBJ2-7
abundance: few
d_gene: -
CDR3nt: TGTGCCAGCAGCTTAGTTGGGGGCGCAGGTTACGAGCAGTACTTC
CDR3aa: CASSLVGGAGYEQYF

v_gene: TRBV4-2
j_gene: TRBJ1-5
abundance: -
d_gene: TRBD1
CDR3nt: TGTGCCAGCAGCCGACAGGGCGATACTTATCAGCCCCAGCATTTT
CDR3aa: CASSRQGDTYQPQHF

v_gene: TRBV29-1
j_gene: TRBJ2-6
abundance: many
d_gene: -
CDR3nt: TGCAGCGTTGAAGAGGACAGTTGGGCTCGGACTGGGGCCAACGTCCTGACTTTC
CDR3aa: CSVEEDSWARTGANVLTF

v_gene: TRBV20-1
j_gene: TRBJ1-6
abundance: few
d_gene: -
CDR3nt: TGCAGTGCCAGTTCGGACCCTATCAGCTCCTATAATTCACCCCTCCACTTT
CDR3aa: CSASSDPISSYNSPLHF

v_gene: TRBV13
j_gene: TRBJ2-5
abundance: few
d_gene: TRBD1
CDR3nt: TGTGCCAGCAGCTCGGTGACCGGGACAGGGGGTGGAGAGACCCAGTACTTC
CDR3aa: CASSSVTGTGGGETQYF

v_gene: TRBV19
j_gene: TRBJ1-1
abundance: few
d_gene: -
CDR3nt: TGTGCCAGTAGTATAGGAGCGGGGAAGAACACTGAAGCTTTCTTT
CDR3aa: CASSIGAGKNTEAFF

v_gene: TRBV4-3
j_gene: TRBJ1-4
abundance: few
d_gene: -
CDR3nt: TGCGCCAGCAGCCAAGGCCCCTTGGCTAGACTGTTTTTT
CDR3aa: CASSQGPLARLFF

v_gene: TRBV20-1
j_gene: TRBJ2-1
abundance: -
d_gene: -
CDR3nt: TGCAGTGCTAGAGACCCCACAGGCTACAATGAGCAGTTCTTC
CDR3aa: CSARDPTGYNEQFF

v_gene: TRBV19
j_gene: TRBJ2-1
abundance: -
d_gene: -
CDR3nt: TGTGCCAGTAGTATACTTCTCGGGGATGAGCAGTTCTTC
CDR3aa: CASSILLGDEQFF

v_gene: TRBV20-1
j_gene: TRBJ1-5
abundance: few
d_gene: -
CDR3nt: TGCAGTGCTAGAAGCCGGGGCCACAATCAGCCCCAGCATTTT
CDR3aa: CSARSRGHNQPQHF

v_gene: TRBV10-3
j_gene: TRBJ1-5
abundance: few
d_gene: TRBD1
CDR3nt: TGTGCCATCAGTCCGGGACAGGGTTTTCAGCCCCAGCATTTT
CDR3aa: CAISPGQGFQPQHF

v_gene: TRBV27
j_gene: TRBJ2-3
abundance: -
d_gene: -
CDR3nt: TGTGCCAGCAGTTACCAAAGCACAGATACGCAGTATTTT
CDR3aa: CASSYQSTDTQYF

v_gene: TRBV7-9
j_gene: TRBJ1-5
abundance: few
d_gene: -
CDR3nt: TGTGCCAGCAGCTTAGCTCACAGGGAGGGTCAGCCCCAGCATTTT
CDR3aa: CASSLAHREGQPQHF

v_gene: TRBV5-8
j_gene: TRBJ2-2
abundance: -
d_gene: TRBD1
CDR3nt: TGTGCCAGCAGTTCTGGGGACAGGGGCGCCGGGGAGCTGTTTTTT
CDR3aa: CASSSGDRGAGELFF

v_gene: TRBV6-5
j_gene: TRBJ2-1
abundance: many
d_gene: -
CDR3nt: TGTGCCAGCAGTTACGGAGCGGAAAATGAGCAGTTCTTC
CDR3aa: CASSYGAENEQFF

v_gene: TRBV12-3/TRBV12-4
j_gene: TRBJ1-2
abundance: -
d_gene: TRBD1
CDR3nt: TGTGCCAGCAGTCCCACCCTTGGGACAGGGAAGGGTGGCTACACCTTC
CDR3aa: CASSPTLGTGKGGYTF

v_gene: TRBV18
j_gene: TRBJ2-5
abundance: few
d_gene: -
CDR3nt: TGTGCCAGCTCACCAGGATGGGCTCTACAGGGAACCCAGTACTTC
CDR3aa: CASSPGWALQGTQYF

v_gene: TRBV20-1
j_gene: TRBJ1-3
abundance: few
d_gene: -
CDR3nt: TGCAGTGCCCACGGGACGGACTCTGGAAACACCATATATTTT
CDR3aa: CSAHGTDSGNTIYF

v_gene: TRBV5-5
j_gene: TRBJ2-1
abundance: many
d_gene: -
CDR3nt: TGTGCCAGCAGGCACTTCAACAATGAGCAGTTCTTC
CDR3aa: CASRHFNNEQFF

v_gene: TRBV7-9
j_gene: TRBJ1-2
abundance: -
d_gene: -
CDR3nt: TGTGCCAGCAGCTTAGAGGGGGAGAGATTCTGGGGCTACACCTTC
CDR3aa: CASSLEGERFWGYTF

v_gene: TRBV7-9
j_gene: TRBJ1-1
abundance: -
d_gene: -
CDR3nt: TGTGCCAGCAGCTTAGTGGGCGCTGAAGCTTTCTTT
CDR3aa: CASSLVGAEAFF

v_gene: TRBV5-1
j_gene: TRBJ2-1
abundance: few
d_gene: -
CDR3nt: TGCGCCAGCAGCTTTCGGGACAAATCCTACAATGAGCAGTTCTTC
CDR3aa: CASSFRDKSYNEQFF

v_gene: TRBV9
j_gene: TRBJ2-2
abundance: -
d_gene: -
CDR3nt: TGTGCCAGCAGTCTCCCGTCCGGAAGCGGAGCCCCCGGGGAGCTGTTTTTT
CDR3aa: CASSLPSGSGAPGELFF